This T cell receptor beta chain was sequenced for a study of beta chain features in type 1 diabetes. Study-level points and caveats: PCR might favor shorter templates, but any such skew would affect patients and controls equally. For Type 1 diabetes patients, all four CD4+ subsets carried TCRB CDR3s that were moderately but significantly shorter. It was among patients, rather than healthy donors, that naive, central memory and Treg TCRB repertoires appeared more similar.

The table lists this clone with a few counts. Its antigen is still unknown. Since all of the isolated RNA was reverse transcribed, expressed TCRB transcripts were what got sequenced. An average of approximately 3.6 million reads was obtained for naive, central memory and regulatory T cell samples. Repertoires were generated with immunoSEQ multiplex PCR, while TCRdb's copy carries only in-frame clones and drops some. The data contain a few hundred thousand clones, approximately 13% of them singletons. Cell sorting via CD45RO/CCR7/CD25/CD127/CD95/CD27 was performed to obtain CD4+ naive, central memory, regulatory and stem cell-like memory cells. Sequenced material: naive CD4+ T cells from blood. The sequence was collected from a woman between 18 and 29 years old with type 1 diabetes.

The CDR3 sequence is CAISEGLAGVDTQYF. The CDR3 nucleotides read TGTGCCATCAGTGAAGGACTAGCGGGAGTAGATACGCAGTATTTT. This chain connects TRBV10-3 to TRBJ2-3; the match to TRBD2 covers 13 bases. The junction had 2 bases not matched to a gene; V was cut back by 3 bases and J by 5 bases. This CDR3 is built from 15 residues. From germline, CDR1 is ENHRY and CDR2 SYGVKD.